These T cell receptor beta chains were read from a single sample in a study of cytomegalovirus exposure and HLA in healthy donors. The method was immunoSEQ multiplex PCR; TCRdb's version includes in-frame clones alone and lacks a portion of them. The sample has about 100,000 clones; about 80% are singletons. Sample: PBMCs. These receptors originate from a man aged 40-49 years in good health and CMV-seropositive. Each CDR3 is given with its conserved first and last residue.

J gene	V gene	CDR3 protein
TRBJ1-5	TRBV6-5	CASRGTGSNQPQHF
TRBJ2-2	TRBV2	CASSGGGTGELFF
TRBJ1-2	TRBV5-4	CASSPGQGARLNYGYTF
TRBJ1-2	TRBV19	CASSIDRTGNYGYTF
TRBJ2-7	TRBV27	CASSPVGTGYEQYF
TRBJ2-5	TRBV4-3	CASSLTYNVRETQYF
TRBJ2-5	TRBV6-5	CASSYSRGGTETQYF
TRBJ2-6	TRBV29-1	CSVFRFSTGGFNVLTF
TRBJ1-5	TRBV5-1	CASSPRGGDNQPQHF
TRBJ1-1	TRBV5-1	CASSPGQGISEAFF
TRBJ2-1	TRBV7-5	CARSLDAGENEQFF
TRBJ2-1	TRBV10-3	CAISGPGTSLVGEQFF
TRBJ1-4	TRBV7-6	CASSLNDPGGYEKLFF
TRBJ2-7	TRBV5-6	CASSTDRAGVAYEQYF
TRBJ2-3	TRBV29-1	CSVDGLAGDGADTQYF
TRBJ2-7	TRBV21-1	CASSERDILLGYEQYF
TRBJ2-3	TRBV29-1	CSVVSGPYSTDTQYF
TRBJ2-5	TRBV5-1	CASSPGVGGSQETQYF